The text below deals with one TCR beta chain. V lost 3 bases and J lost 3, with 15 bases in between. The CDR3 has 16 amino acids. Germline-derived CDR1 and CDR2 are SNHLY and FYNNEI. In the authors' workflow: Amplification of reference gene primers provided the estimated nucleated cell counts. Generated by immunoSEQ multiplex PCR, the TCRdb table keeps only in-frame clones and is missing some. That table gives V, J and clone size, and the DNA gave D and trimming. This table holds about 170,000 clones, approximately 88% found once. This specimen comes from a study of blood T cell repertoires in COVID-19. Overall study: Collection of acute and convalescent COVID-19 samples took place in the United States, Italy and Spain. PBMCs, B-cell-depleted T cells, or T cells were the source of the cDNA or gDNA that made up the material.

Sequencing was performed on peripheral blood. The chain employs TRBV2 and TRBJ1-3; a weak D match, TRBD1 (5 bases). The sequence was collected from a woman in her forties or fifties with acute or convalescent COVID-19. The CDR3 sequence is CASSEDRGVHGNTIYF. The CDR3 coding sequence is TGTGCCAGCAGTGAGGACCGGGGGGTTCATGGAAACACCATATATTTT.